A selection of T cell receptor beta chains follows, all from one sample in a study of cytomegalovirus exposure and HLA in healthy donors. Here immunoSEQ multiplex PCR was the method, and the copy in TCRdb shows in-frame clones only, minus some. The table records about 140,000 clones, 85% to 90% of them present only once. The sequenced sample consisted of PBMCs. The receptor set was obtained from a man between 18 and 35 years old in good health and CMV-seronegative. Both conserved end residues are part of each CDR3. A D gene is named only where the DNA matches it firmly. Size is omitted from some rows. Given values are once, few, many or a class for expanded clones.

clone_size,v_call,j_call,d_call,cdr3_nt,cdr3_aa
.,TRBV7-9,TRBJ2-5,TRBD1,TGTGCCAGCAGCTTTGGACAGGGCCGCTCCCAGTACTTC,CASSFGQGRSQYF
.,TRBV6-6,TRBJ1-2,TRBD1,TGTGCCAGCAGTTACTCGGGCAGGGGGGTTGGCTACACCTTC,CASSYSGRGVGYTF
.,TRBV7-2,TRBJ2-7,.,TGTGCCAGCAGCTTAGATCAGGGAAGGATAGGGGAGCAGTACTTC,CASSLDQGRIGEQYF
.,TRBV20-1,TRBJ1-2,.,TGCAGTGCTAGGTGGAGCTATGGCTACACCTTC,CSARWSYGYTF
.,TRBV9,TRBJ2-3,TRBD2,TGTGCCAGCAGCGTAGTTCCTAGCGGGGGGGATACGCAGTATTTT,CASSVVPSGGDTQYF
.,TRBV7-2,TRBJ2-2,TRBD1,TGTGCCAGCAGCTTACGGACAGGGGACACCGGGGAGCTGTTTTTT,CASSLRTGDTGELFF
.,TRBV6-6,TRBJ1-2,TRBD1,TGTGCCAGCAGTTACTCGACAGGGATTCGAGGCTACACCTTC,CASSYSTGIRGYTF
.,TRBV14,TRBJ1-1,.,TGTGCCAGCAGCCAAGATTGGGCATCTCCTGAAGCTTTCTTT,CASSQDWASPEAFF
.,TRBV4-3,TRBJ2-2,.,TGCGCCAGCAGCCAAGACACTAGCACCGGGGAGCTGTTTTTT,CASSQDTSTGELFF
.,TRBV4-2,TRBJ1-3,TRBD1,TGTGCCAGCAGCCGAAATGCTTACAGGGGTGAGGAAAACACCATATATTTT,CASSRNAYRGEENTIYF
.,TRBV5-1,TRBJ1-1,TRBD1,TGCGCCAGCAGCCCAAGGGCAGGGGGCGCGTACACTGAAGCTTTCTTT,CASSPRAGGAYTEAFF
.,TRBV27,TRBJ1-5,TRBD1,TGTGCCAGCAGTTTATCAAACAGGGGGCTGAAGGTACCCCAGCATTTT,CASSLSNRGLKVPQHF
.,TRBV4-3,TRBJ2-3,TRBD2,TGCGCCAGCAGCCAAGACGGGAGGCGAACAGATACGCAGTATTTT,CASSQDGRRTDTQYF
many,TRBV6-4,TRBJ1-6,.,TGTGCCAGCAGGTGGGTCAGGGGAGAAACCCACTATAATTCACCCCTCCACTTT,CASRWVRGETHYNSPLHF
few,TRBV2,TRBJ1-6,TRBD1,TGTGCCAGCAGTGAAGAGGACAGGGGCCTTGGGTCACCCCTCCACTTT,CASSEEDRGLGSPLHF
once,TRBV5-1,TRBJ1-5,TRBD1,TGCGCCAGCAGCGAGGGGACAGGGACTAATCAGCCCCAGCATTTT,CASSEGTGTNQPQHF
.,TRBV27,TRBJ2-5,.,TGTGCCAGCAGTCCAAATCCGACAGATGGGGAGACCCAGTACTTC,CASSPNPTDGETQYF
.,TRBV19,TRBJ2-5,TRBD1,TGTGCCAGTAGGGACAGGGGTGTGGAGACCCAGTACTTC,CASRDRGVETQYF
.,TRBV7-9,TRBJ1-1,.,TGTGCCAGCAGCTTGTCGGGGAACACTGAAGCTTTCTTT,CASSLSGNTEAFF
.,TRBV28,TRBJ2-1,TRBD1,TGTGCCAGCAGTAGCCCAGGGACAGGCCTCTACAATGAGCAGTTCTTC,CASSSPGTGLYNEQFF
.,TRBV7-9,TRBJ1-3,TRBD1,TGTGCCAGCAGATCGAGGACAGGGGGCTCTGGAAACACCATATATTTT,CASRSRTGGSGNTIYF
.,TRBV6-1,TRBJ1-4,TRBD1,TGTGCCAGCAGACCCGGGACAGCTAATGAAAAACTGTTTTTT,CASRPGTANEKLFF
.,TRBV5-1,TRBJ2-7,TRBD2,TGCGCCAGCAGCTCCCAGCCTACTAGCGGAGGCTACGAGCAGTACTTC,CASSSQPTSGGYEQYF
few,TRBV6-5,TRBJ1-1,.,TGTGCCAGCAATAGCGGGAACACTGAAGCTTTCTTT,CASNSGNTEAFF
.,TRBV28,TRBJ2-7,TRBD2,TGTGCCAGCAGTCCGAGCGGGAGGCAACCCTACGAGCAGTACTTC,CASSPSGRQPYEQYF
.,TRBV28,TRBJ1-5,.,TGTGCCAGCAGTTTGGTACAGGACCCTAGCAATCAGCCCCAGCATTTT,CASSLVQDPSNQPQHF
.,TRBV29-1,TRBJ1-5,TRBD1,TGCAGCGTCGTTGAACAGGGGTATAGCAATCAGCCCCAGCATTTT,CSVVEQGYSNQPQHF
.,TRBV12-5,TRBJ2-2,.,TGTGCTAGTGGTGGGCCTGGGACCGGGGAGCTGTTTTTT,CASGGPGTGELFF
.,TRBV4-1,TRBJ2-7,.,TGCGCCAGCAGCCAAGATTCCAGGGGAAGCTCCTACGAGCAGTACTTC,CASSQDSRGSSYEQYF